This is a list of T cell receptor beta chains from one sample in a study of monozygotic twins with inflammatory bowel disease. TCRdb reprocessed the 5' RACE reads and stores each CDR3 protein as one record, lacking DNA. The sample shows around 380,000 distinct CDR3 sequences, and 2.4% sits with its ten largest clones. Source material: blood. Receptors originate from a human donor with ulcerative colitis or Crohn's disease, or a healthy co-twin of an affected twin (not recorded which). Each CDR3 is given with its conserved first and last residue.

j_call,v_call,cdr3_aa
TRBJ2-7,TRBV14,CASSPWTSGSYEQYF
TRBJ1-4,TRBV20-1,CSASPRGEKLFF
TRBJ2-3,TRBV20-1,CSVTGDTDTQYF
TRBJ1-2,TRBV6-4,CASLGAGGRDRTTNYGYTF
TRBJ1-6,TRBV6-5,CASSYSRVSVKGHNSPLHF
TRBJ1-2,TRBV5-4,CASSPRNYGYTF
TRBJ2-7,TRBV3-1,CASTGTHRSEQYF
TRBJ2-3,TRBV10-3,CAIRGTGVDTQYF
TRBJ2-7,TRBV14,CASSPARGLEQYF
TRBJ2-3,TRBV5-1,CASSRVGGVDTDTQYF
TRBJ1-6,TRBV10-2,CASRENRGRSPLHF
TRBJ2-1,TRBV29-1,CSCRTGTGNEQSF
TRBJ2-3,TRBV7-2,CASSLVGGAPLTDTQYF
TRBJ2-5,TRBV7-6,CASSLPREQETQYF
TRBJ1-5,TRBV12-3/TRBV12-4,CASSFKNQPQHF
TRBJ2-1,TRBV5-1,CASSSYSGRALATYNEQFF
TRBJ2-5,TRBV5-1,CASRKTLAEEETQYF
TRBJ2-7,TRBV6-5,CASSYGAASEQYF
TRBJ1-1,TRBV5-1,CASSPGAGKATEAFF
TRBJ2-3,TRBV5-1,CASSWLSRGDTQYF
TRBJ1-2,TRBV12-3/TRBV12-4,CASSSPPGVVTF
TRBJ2-3,TRBV6-1,CASPTSGTTDTQYF
TRBJ2-1,TRBV4-1,CASSQGPWEQFF
TRBJ2-5,TRBV7-2,CASSSPGLAGGGETQYF
TRBJ1-2,TRBV5-1,CASSLEAGERGYGYTF
TRBJ2-7,TRBV30,CAWSLGQAYEQYF
TRBJ2-2,TRBV7-2,CASSLGARAGNTGELFF
TRBJ2-7,TRBV20-1,CSASGLRTYEQYF
TRBJ2-5,TRBV7-2,CASSSHAGYGETQYF
TRBJ2-7,TRBV5-5,CASSLRQGEWNYEQYF
TRBJ2-5,TRBV5-5,CASRFTGVETQYF
TRBJ1-5,TRBV6-1,CASHPINQPQHF
TRBJ1-3,TRBV5-1,CASRPEGSSGNTIYF
TRBJ2-7,TRBV9,CASSVGVYGDEQYF
TRBJ2-7,TRBV3-1,CASSQDLASTSSYEQYF
TRBJ2-5,TRBV6-1,CASRPSRDSQETQYF
TRBJ1-5,TRBV6-1,CASSEAPGGRRQPQHF